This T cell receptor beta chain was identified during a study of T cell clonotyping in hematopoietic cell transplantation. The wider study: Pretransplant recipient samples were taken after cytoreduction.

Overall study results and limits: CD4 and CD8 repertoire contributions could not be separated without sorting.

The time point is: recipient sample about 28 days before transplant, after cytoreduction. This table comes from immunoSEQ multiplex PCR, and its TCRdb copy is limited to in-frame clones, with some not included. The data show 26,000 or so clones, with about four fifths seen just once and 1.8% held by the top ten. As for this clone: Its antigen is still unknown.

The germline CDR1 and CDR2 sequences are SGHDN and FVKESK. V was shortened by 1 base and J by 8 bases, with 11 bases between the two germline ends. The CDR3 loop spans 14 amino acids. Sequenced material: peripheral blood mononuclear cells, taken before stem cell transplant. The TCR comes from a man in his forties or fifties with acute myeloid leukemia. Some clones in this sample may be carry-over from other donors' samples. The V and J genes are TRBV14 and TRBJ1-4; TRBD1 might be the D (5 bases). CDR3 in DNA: TGTGCCAGCAGCCAAGGGTACAGGCGGGAAAAACTGTTTTTT. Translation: CASSQGYRREKLFF.